This T cell receptor (beta chain) was recovered during a study of T cell responses to AZD1222 COVID-19 vaccine. As to this clone: Its antigen is not identified.

Study observations and caveats: With dominance at 160-218 and 743-854, vaccine-associated CD4 TCRs spanned spike. Clonal diversity may have been underestimated in mostly white British donors. Repertoire sampling happened only post peak T cell response.

Per the germline V gene, CDR1 is KGHDR and CDR2 is SFDVKD. The V end lost 4 bases, the J end lost 2 bases, and 13 bases lay between the germline ends. The CDR3 extends over 16 amino acids. TCRdb's copy holds only in-frame clones and misses some; the assay was immunoSEQ multiplex PCR. The repertoire holds about 150,000 clones, with about 90% as singletons. The clonotype comes from an adult who received the AZD1222 COVID-19 vaccine. The J gene is TRBJ2-2, the V gene TRBV24-1; D is undetermined. The specimen comprised peripheral blood, sampled 28 days after the second AZD1222 dose. The CDR3 spells CATSDFPFINTGELFF. CDR3 nucleotides: TGTGCCACCAGTGACTTCCCCTTTATAAACACCGGGGAGCTGTTTTTT.